The present entry profiles one TCR beta chain with its context. The antigen remains undetermined. Germline lookup yields CDR1 DFQATT and CDR2 SNEGSKA (reference sequence). This CDR3 has 12 amino acids. The sample belongs to a study of T cells expressing NK-cell markers. Study in general: Eight donors were sequenced, of whom seven were HCMV-seropositive, while the remaining one was HCMV-seronegative.

TCRdb reanalyzed the 5' RACE reads and collapses them to one entry per CDR3 protein, without DNA. The table lists about 260,000 distinct CDR3 sequences, with about 0.39% in the top ten. General study results and limits: In a handful of donors, dominant clonotypes made up roughly 25-60.1% of CD3+CD56-NKG2C+ cells. About six donors carried dominant NKG2C+ clonotypes that made up about 1.0-8% of their CD8+ T cells.

This chain connects TRBV20-1 to TRBJ2-7; the D call of TRBD2 rests on TCRdb alone, since no DNA is present to check it. This clonotype was obtained from a man between 18 and 29 years old in good health. Sequenced: blood T cells: a sorted CD56 or NKG2C T cell subset, CD4+ or CD8+ T cells, or bulk PBMC T cells (not recorded which). The CDR3: CSGVSGKIEQYF.